Listed below are T cell receptor beta chains from one sample, sequenced in a study of monozygotic twins with inflammatory bowel disease. With the 5' RACE reads reprocessed, TCRdb shows one record per CDR3 protein and no DNA. This repertoire comprises approximately 420,000 distinct CDR3 sequences; its ten largest clones make up 2% to 3%. The specimen was blood. The receptor set was obtained from a human donor with ulcerative colitis or Crohn's disease, or a healthy co-twin of an affected twin (not recorded which). The CDR3 runs from the conserved cysteine through the conserved F or W.

CDR3aa	v_gene	j_gene
CAIGSGAVTEAFF	TRBV10-3	TRBJ1-1
CASRGLAGEDEQYF	TRBV12-3/TRBV12-4	TRBJ2-7
CASSQDTNTEAFF	TRBV14	TRBJ1-1
CAWSAVKANTEAFF	TRBV30	TRBJ1-1
CASRSRPMWAHIDTRYF	TRBV6-1	TRBJ2-3
CSASTGDTEAFF	TRBV20-1	TRBJ1-1
CASHQLVGGWSDEQFF	TRBV28	TRBJ2-1
CASSLDGGFRETQYF	TRBV5-1	TRBJ2-5
CASSLQGPPYEQYF	TRBV5-1	TRBJ2-7
CSARAGGALNTEAFF	TRBV20-1	TRBJ1-1
CASGGQNTGELFF	TRBV9	TRBJ2-2
CSATRSQETNQPQHF	TRBV20-1	TRBJ1-5
CASSPNPAGGVQYF	TRBV3-1	TRBJ2-7
CASMGVWGMNTEAFF	TRBV19	TRBJ1-1
CSVQTGGHEQYF	TRBV29-1	TRBJ2-7
CASSLNLADTQYF	TRBV7-2	TRBJ2-3
CASSQTRHQETQYF	TRBV14	TRBJ2-5
CASSHAPGLAGVEQYF	TRBV4-3	TRBJ2-7
CASRQLTGVGELFF	TRBV12-3/TRBV12-4	TRBJ2-2
CSARDRGSYNSPLHF	TRBV20-1	TRBJ1-6
CASSEFLGGDTEAFF	TRBV10-2	TRBJ1-1
CASRLLTSGRLYYEQFF	TRBV27	TRBJ2-1
CASSLVERGGTDTQYF	TRBV12-3/TRBV12-4	TRBJ2-3
CSASLYLDSTDTQYF	TRBV20-1	TRBJ2-3
CASSLSELLPSHYEQYF	TRBV27	TRBJ2-7
CASSLGGGAGGYGYTF	TRBV7-2	TRBJ1-2
CSAPLGDYGYTF	TRBV20-1	TRBJ1-2
CASSPGSTQETQYF	TRBV5-1	TRBJ2-5
CAIGVAGEETQYF	TRBV10-3	TRBJ2-5
CAWRPGQNSNQPQHF	TRBV30	TRBJ1-5
CAWRRGTDTQYF	TRBV30	TRBJ2-3
CASSLGGGTGANVLTF	TRBV7-8	TRBJ2-6
CASGLAPTYEQYF	TRBV28	TRBJ2-7
CASSPRQGAYNEQFF	TRBV6-1	TRBJ2-1
CASSVDSLLGEQYF	TRBV9	TRBJ2-7
CASSQDERRAAPFDTQYF	TRBV4-1	TRBJ2-3
CASSRIGPTYEQYF	TRBV7-2	TRBJ2-7
CASPFYNEQFF	TRBV23-1	TRBJ2-1
CASSPRRDPFSGNTIYF	TRBV18	TRBJ1-3
CASSFLRGGGETQYF	TRBV6-5	TRBJ2-5
CASSVAGAQDTEAFF	TRBV9	TRBJ1-1
CASSPPSLNTEAFF	TRBV18	TRBJ1-1
CSARDQQLTGELFF	TRBV20-1	TRBJ2-2
CASQRITTSYGYTF	TRBV7-9	TRBJ1-2
CASSQGLAGNNEQFF	TRBV5-4	TRBJ2-1
CASSLARGVKQFF	TRBV12-3/TRBV12-4	TRBJ2-1